Listed here are 14 T cell receptor beta chains from one sample, sequenced in a study of T cells in Graves' hyperthyroidism and ophthalmopathy. RNA transcripts gave rise to amplified TCR beta CDR3 regions. The HTBI primer set was used in a first-round RT-PCR of the TCR CDR3. TCRdb re-analysed the multiplex PCR reads in MiXCR, keeping a single row per CDR3 protein. The repertoire has 75,000 to 100,000 distinct CDR3 sequences, 51% of them found once; the top ten carry roughly 26%. Input material: blood. These receptor sequences come from a middle-aged woman with Graves' hyperthyroidism.

V and J are TRBV20-1 and TRBJ2-5; 8 bases are shared with TRBD1. The germline CDR1 and CDR2 sequences are DFQATT and SNEGSKA (reference sequence). The V gene end was trimmed by 3 bases and the J gene end by 2 bases; junction bases not matched to a gene: 8. The CDR3 totals 15 residues. The CDR3 sequence is CSASRTGGLQETQYF. CDR3 nucleotide sequence: TGCAGTGCTAGTCGCACAGGGGGGCTACAAGAGACCCAGTACTTC.

This clonotype was seen only once. A junction boundary mismatches the germline segment, possibly from a read error. The chain uses TRBV7-7 and TRBJ2-2; tentatively, D is TRBD1 (6 bases). CDR1 and CDR2 (germline): SSHAT, FNYEAQ (reference sequence). The CDR3 consists of 14 residues. As DNA, the CDR3 is TGTGCCAGCAGCCCCCGGGACAACGCCGGGGAGCTGTCTTTT. Residues: CASSPRDNAGELSF.

This chain joins TRBV10-3 and TRBJ2-7, with no clear D. CDR3 length equals 13 residues. Germline CDR1 ENHRY, CDR2 SYGVKD. The ends were cut back, 6 bases at V and 4 bases at J, with 13 bases in the middle. The CDR3 DNA follows: TGTGCCATCAGAGATTCGGCGTCTTACGAGCAGTACTTC. It is translated as CAIRDSASYEQYF.

This clonotype was found a few times. The chain uses TRBV5-1 and TRBJ2-3; 10 nucleotides agree with TRBD2. Germline V CDR1 and CDR2: SGHRS, YFSETQ. After removal of 3 bases from V and 6 bases from J, the junction contained 10 bases not matched to a gene. This CDR3 region has 16 residues. The CDR3 region is CASSYLSGRAQDTQYF. CDR3 in DNA: TGCGCCAGCAGCTATCTAAGCGGGAGGGCCCAGGATACGCAGTATTTT.

This clonotype has at least ten counts. The rearrangement uses TRBV4-2 and TRBJ1-2; no firm D call. CDR1 and CDR2 from the germline V gene are LGHNA and YNFKEQ. Trimming took off 1 base at V and 2 bases at J, with 5 bases between the two ends. CDR3 size: 13 residues. The CDR3 nucleotides read TGTGCCAGCAGCCAAGCGGTGAACTATGGCTACACCTTC. Its translation: CASSQAVNYGYTF.

In its sample, this clonotype was seen many times. V and J are TRBV7-6 and TRBJ1-1; D gene ambiguous. The CDR3 has 13 residues. Germline loops: CDR1 SGHVS, CDR2 FNYEAQ. The V gene lost 7 bases and the J gene lost 4 bases, with 13 bases spanning the gap. CDR3: CASKGIQTTEAFF. DNA for the CDR3: TGTGCCAGCAAAGGGATCCAGACCACTGAAGCTTTCTTT.

Turning to this clonotype: Given a much more abundant clone one base away, this may be a read error. The chain employs TRBV6-1 and TRBJ1-4; the match to TRBD1 covers 9 bases. The ends lost 8 bases at V and 8 bases at J; junction bases unmatched: 6. The CDR3 is 13 residues long. The germline V gene has CDR1 MNHNS and CDR2 SASEGT. The CDR3 DNA sequence: TGTGCCAGCCGCCGGGACAGGGAGGAAAAACTGTTTTTT. Residues: CASRRDREEKLFF.

This clonotype was seen at least ten times. The rearrangement uses TRBV9 and TRBJ2-5; no clear D. Germline V gene sequence: CDR1 SGDLS, CDR2 YYNGEE. The CDR3 consists of 16 residues. V was trimmed by 0 bases and J by 0 bases, leaving 12 bases between them. CDR3 nucleotide sequence: TGTGCCAGCAGCGTAGGAAGGATCGTTTACCAAGAGACCCAGTACTTC. This encodes CASSVGRIVYQETQYF.

V gene TRBV24-1 combines with J gene TRBJ1-2, with 7 bases lining up with TRBD1. The CDR3 is 14 residues long. V lost 4 bases and J lost 4; bases outside the gene matches: 5. Germline V gene data show CDR1 as KGHDR and CDR2 as SFDVKD. The CDR3 bases are TGTGCCACCAGTGAAGGGGGCTTCGGCTATGGCTACACCTTC. Translation: CATSEGGFGYGYTF.

This clonotype was seen ten or more times. J is TRBJ2-2 and V is TRBV5-1; 8 bases match TRBD1. With V trimmed by 4 bases and J by 9 bases, 11 bases remained unmatched. Germline values: CDR1 SGHRS, CDR2 YFSETQ. The CDR3 is 15 residues long. The DNA of the CDR3 is TGCGCCAGCAGCGTAGGCGGACAGGGCAGCAGGGAGCTGTTTTTT. Translation: CASSVGGQGSRELFF.

The chain has TRBV7-9 and TRBJ1-1; D ambiguous. This CDR3 has 13 amino acids. In germline, CDR1 is SEHNR, CDR2 FQNEAQ (reference sequence). Trimming stripped 2 bases from V and 2 bases from J, with 6 bases between. CDR3 in DNA: TGTGCCAGCAGCTTAATGACAAACACTGAAGCTTTCTTT. This gives the protein CASSLMTNTEAFF.

V is TRBV9 and J is TRBJ1-1; D unclear. V shed 5 bases and J shed 2 bases, with 10 bases lying between them. CDR3 length: 13 amino acids. CDR1 is SGDLS and CDR2 is YYNGEE in the germline V gene. CDR3 in DNA: TGTGCCAGCAGTGTGGACGGAAACACTGAAGCTTTCTTT. Translation: CASSVDGNTEAFF.

In nucleotides, the CDR3 is TGTGCCAGCAGCGCCGTAGCGGGAGGGCCCCAGTACTTC. Protein product: CASSAVAGGPQYF. This rearrangement joins TRBV9 to TRBJ2-5, with 11 nucleotides matching TRBD2. The CDR3 consists of 13 residues. Germline CDR1 is SGDLS and CDR2 is YYNGEE. V was pared by 3 bases and J by 9 bases, with 4 bases of the junction left unmatched.

The chain joins TRBV25-1 to TRBJ1-2, with D perhaps matching TRBD1 (6 bases). Trimming stripped 8 bases from V and 6 bases from J, with 16 bases between. This CDR3 is built from 13 residues. CDR1 and CDR2 from the germline V gene are MGHDK and SYGVNS. CDR3 region: CASLGRTVDGYTF. The DNA of the CDR3 is TGTGCCAGCTTAGGTAGGACAGTGGATGGCTACACCTTC.